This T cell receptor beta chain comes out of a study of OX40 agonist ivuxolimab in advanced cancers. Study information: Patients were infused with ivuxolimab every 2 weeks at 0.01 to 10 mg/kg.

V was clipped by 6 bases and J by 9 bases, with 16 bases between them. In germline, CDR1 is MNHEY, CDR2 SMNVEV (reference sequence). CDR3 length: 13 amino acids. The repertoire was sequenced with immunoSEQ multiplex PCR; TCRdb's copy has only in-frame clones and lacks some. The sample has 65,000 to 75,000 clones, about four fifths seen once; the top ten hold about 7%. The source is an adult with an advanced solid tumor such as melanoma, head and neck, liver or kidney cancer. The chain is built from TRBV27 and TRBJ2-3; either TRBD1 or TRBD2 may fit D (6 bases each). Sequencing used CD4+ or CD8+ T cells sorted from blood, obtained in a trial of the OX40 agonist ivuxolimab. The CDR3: CASRSGAGLTQYF. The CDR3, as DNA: TGTGCCAGCAGGTCGGGGGCCGGTCTCACGCAGTATTTT.